This record looks at one TCR beta chain sequence and its context. In the authors' workflow: Estimates of nucleated cell counts were drawn from the amplification of reference gene primers. Only in-frame clones appear in the TCRdb table, and some are missing; sequencing was by immunoSEQ multiplex PCR. V and J calls plus clone size are reproduced from that table; the DNA served to infer D and trimming. In the table there are about 26,000 clones, about 90% of which are singletons. This record comes from a study of blood T cell repertoires in COVID-19. Study-wide background: Samples representing acute and convalescent COVID-19 were sourced from the United States, Italy and Spain. PBMCs, B-cell-depleted T cells, or T cells provided the cDNA or gDNA that made up the material.

The V and J ends lost 4 bases and 4 bases respectively, with 7 bases between them. There are 12 residues in the CDR3. The germline V gene encodes CDR1 SGHTA and CDR2 FQGNSA. This rearrangement joins TRBV7-2 to TRBJ1-1; D remains ambiguous. This TCR derives from a woman aged 55-70 years with active COVID-19. Sample: peripheral blood. CDR3: CASSYRGTEAFF. The CDR3 DNA follows: TGTGCCAGCAGCTACCGAGGCACTGAAGCTTTCTTT.